Below are 28 T cell receptor beta chains sequenced from a single sample in a study of OX40 agonist ivuxolimab in advanced cancers. Sequenced by immunoSEQ multiplex PCR; TCRdb stores in-frame clones only, minus some. The repertoire consists of around 26,000 clones, with about 80% occurring once and the leading ten covering around 20%. The material sequenced was CD4+ or CD8+ T cells sorted from blood, taken in a trial of the OX40 agonist ivuxolimab. The receptors derive from an adult with an advanced solid tumor such as melanoma, head and neck, liver or kidney cancer.

J is TRBJ1-2 and V is TRBV5-4, with D maybe TRBD1 (5 bases). In germline, CDR1 is SGHNT, CDR2 YYREEE (reference sequence). V was pared by 4 bases and J by 0 bases, with 13 bases between. This CDR3 spans 15 amino acids. This CDR3 is CASSPWAGTNYGYTF. DNA for the CDR3: TGTGCCAGCAGCCCCTGGGCAGGGACTAACTATGGCTACACCTTC.

The V call is TRBV6-6, the J call TRBJ2-7, with 8 positions matching TRBD2. The germline V gene has CDR1 MNHNY and CDR2 SVGAGI (reference sequence). The length of the CDR3 is 13 residues. The trim removed 0 bases at V and 7 bases at J, leaving 2 bases unmatched. CDR3 in DNA: TGTGCCAGCAGTTACTCCGCGGGGGGAGAGCAGTACTTC. It encodes CASSYSAGGEQYF.

The genes are TRBV6-1 and TRBJ2-1; TRBD2 might be the D (5 bases). Per germline, CDR1 MNHNS and CDR2 SASEGT. The CDR3 consists of 14 residues. V dropped 5 bases and J dropped 3 bases, with 11 bases sitting between them. CDR3 nucleotide sequence: TGTGCCAGCAGTCAGAGGGATAGCTACAATGAGCAGTTCTTC. It yields the protein CASSQRDSYNEQFF.

In the case of this clone: One end of the junction varies from germline; a read error may be responsible. V is TRBV7-9 and J is TRBJ1-2; 9 nucleotides match TRBD1. Germline CDR1 SEHNR, CDR2 FQNEAQ (reference sequence). CDR3 length: 14 amino acids. The CDR3 region has the DNA TGCGCCAGCAGCTTAGTACAGGGGGCCTCTGGCTACACCTTC. It yields the protein CASSLVQGASGYTF. Combining the CDR3 with reference TRBV7-9 and TRBJ1-2 gives the whole variable domain DTGVSQNPRHKITKRGQNVTFRCDPISEHNRLYWYRQTLGQGPEFLTYFQNEAQLEKSRLLSDRFSAERPKGSFSTLEIQRTEQGDSAMYLCASSLVQGASGYTFGSGTRLTVV.

The rearrangement uses TRBV6-5 and TRBJ2-5; 11 positions match TRBD2. The CDR3 length is 15 residues. Germline values: CDR1 MNHEY, CDR2 SVGAGI. V was pared by 7 bases and J by 5 bases, with 9 bases of the junction left unmatched. CDR3 in DNA: TGTGCCAGCATAAAACTAGCGGGAGCATGGGAGACCCAGTACTTC. The encoded protein is CASIKLAGAWETQYF.

The CDR3 DNA reads TGTGCCAGCAGGCCATCCTCCAGCAGGACCCAATCCTACAATGAGCAGTTCTTC. Protein product: CASRPSSSRTQSYNEQFF. The rearrangement uses TRBV7-8 and TRBJ2-1; D is unclear. V was cut by 6 bases and J by 1 base, with 22 bases left in between. CDR3 size: 18 residues. CDR1 is SGHVS and CDR2 is FQNEAQ in the germline V gene.

This rearrangement joins TRBV5-4 to TRBJ1-4, with 8 bases fitting TRBD1. Germline-derived CDR1 and CDR2 are SGHNT and YYREEE (reference sequence). This CDR3 has 14 amino acids. Trimming removed 5 bases from V and 8 bases from J; junction bases left unmatched: 8. As DNA, the CDR3 is TGTGCCAGCAGACCGGACAGGGAAGGCGAAAAACTGTTTTTT. This codes for CASRPDREGEKLFF.

This clone occurred a few times. The chain uses TRBV5-5 and TRBJ2-7; D might be TRBD1 (6 bases). The CDR3 runs to 16 residues. Germline V gives CDR1 SGHKS, CDR2 YYEKEE (reference sequence). V lost 2 bases to trimming and J lost 5 bases, with 20 bases between them. The CDR3 DNA reads TGTGCCAGCAGCTTAGTTCTTGTTGGACAGTACGACGAGCAGTACTTC. This encodes CASSLVLVGQYDEQYF. Full variable domain (remainder filled in from reference TRBV5-5 and TRBJ2-7): DAGVTQSPTHLIKTRGQQVTLRCSPISGHKSVSWYQQVLGQGPQFIFQYYEKEERGRGNFPDRFSARQFPNYSSELNVNALLLGDSALYLCASSLVLVGQYDEQYFGPGTRLTVT.

The genes are TRBV6-5 and TRBJ2-1; 7 bases match TRBD1. The junction had 5 bases not matched to a gene; V was cut back by 2 bases and J by 7 bases. The CDR3 is made up of 14 amino acids. CDR1 and CDR2 (germline): MNHEY, SVGAGI. In DNA, the CDR3 is TGTGCCAGCAGTTACGACAGGGTAATTAATGAGCAGTTCTTC. Translated: CASSYDRVINEQFF.

The chain joins TRBV11-1 to TRBJ1-1; D remains unclear. V shed 2 bases and J shed 1 base, with 17 bases lying between them. Germline CDR1 is SGHAT and CDR2 is FQDESV (reference sequence). The CDR3 covers 17 residues. The CDR3 reads CASSLRPWTAENTEAFF. The CDR3 coding sequence is TGTGCCAGCAGCTTAAGACCTTGGACTGCAGAGAACACTGAAGCTTTCTTT.

The chain couples TRBV19 to TRBJ2-2, with D possibly matching TRBD1 (5 bases). Germline values: CDR1 LNHDA, CDR2 SQIVND (reference sequence). Trimming shortened V by 9 bases and J by 6 bases, and 14 bases separated the two germline ends. The CDR3 spans 13 residues. The chain's CDR3 is CASTTRDAGELFF. CDR3 in DNA: TGTGCCAGCACCACCAGGGATGCCGGGGAGCTGTTTTTT.

V and J are TRBV4-1 and TRBJ2-7; D gene uncertain. The CDR3 has 14 amino acids. In germline, CDR1 is MGHRA, CDR2 YSYEKL. V dropped 1 base and J dropped 0 bases, with 7 bases sitting between them. The CDR3 nucleotides read TGCGCCAGCAGCCAAGGTGGTCTCTCCTACGAGCAGTACTTC. This gives the protein CASSQGGLSYEQYF.

In its sample, this clone was seen once. The chain uses TRBV4-2 and TRBJ2-7, with D hard to call. The germline V and J ends were trimmed by 0 bases and 1 base, with 10 bases remaining between them. The V gene's germline CDR1 is LGHNA and CDR2 YNFKEQ. This CDR3 comprises 15 residues. CDR3 in amino acids: CASSQDTAGSYEQYF. The DNA for the CDR3 is TGTGCCAGCAGCCAAGATACGGCAGGATCCTACGAGCAGTACTTC.

This clone was found once. The chain has TRBV5-4 and TRBJ2-3; the D gene is possibly TRBD2 (5 bases). From germline, CDR1 is SGHNT and CDR2 YYREEE (reference sequence). V was clipped by 0 bases and J by 2 bases, with 19 bases between them. The CDR3 has 18 amino acids. The CDR3 nucleotides read TGTGCCAGCAGCTTGGGTTTCGCGGGTACCCTCTTCACAGATACGCAGTATTTT. Translated: CASSLGFAGTLFTDTQYF. The whole variable domain, filled in from reference TRBV5-4 and TRBJ2-3, reads ETGVTQSPTHLIKTRGQQVTLRCSSQSGHNTVSWYQQALGQGPQFIFQYYREEENGRGNFPPRFSGLQFPNYSSELNVNALELDDSALYLCASSLGFAGTLFTDTQYFGPGTRLTVL.

The chain recombines TRBV4-1 with TRBJ2-3; D gene uncertain. Trimming took 3 bases from V and 6 from J, leaving 7 bases between them. The germline V gene has CDR1 MGHRA and CDR2 YSYEKL. This CDR3 contains 12 residues. CDR3 sequence reads: CASSHAGDTQYF. The CDR3 DNA reads as TGCGCCAGCAGCCATGCCGGGGATACGCAGTATTTT.

The V call is TRBV6-4, the J call TRBJ2-5; a possible D gene is TRBD2 (5 bases). The CDR3 totals 15 residues. Trimming cost V 0 bases and J 3 bases, with 11 bases left between them. Per the germline V gene, CDR1 is MRHNA and CDR2 is SNTAGT. CDR3 protein: CASSDSTPGEETQYF. CDR3 coding DNA: TGTGCCAGCAGTGACTCGACGCCCGGGGAAGAGACCCAGTACTTC.

The chain joins TRBV9 to TRBJ2-7, with TRBD1 matching over 7 bases. After removal of 3 bases from V and 4 bases from J, the junction contained 10 bases not matched to a gene. CDR3 length: 15 amino acids. Germline lookup yields CDR1 SGDLS and CDR2 YYNGEE. This chain's CDR3 is CASSAQGTTSYEQYF. The CDR3 nucleotides read TGTGCCAGCAGCGCACAGGGGACCACCAGTTACGAGCAGTACTTC.

The gene calls are TRBV7-2 and TRBJ2-1; 8 bases align to TRBD2. The CDR3 sequence is 14 residues long. Germline V CDR1 and CDR2: SGHTA, FQGNSA. The V gene end was trimmed by 3 bases and the J gene end by 4 bases; junction bases not matched to a gene: 2. Here the CDR3 DNA reads TGTGCCAGCAGCTTCTCGGGGGGGTACAATGAGCAGTTCTTC. The encoded protein is CASSFSGGYNEQFF.

This clone was observed a single time. The chain employs TRBV7-9 and TRBJ2-7; 10 bases fit TRBD1. J gave up 2 bases and V 4 bases, and 5 bases lay outside the gene matches. The CDR3 loop spans 15 amino acids. Per germline, CDR1 SEHNR and CDR2 FQNEAQ (reference sequence). The CDR3 nucleotides are TGTGCCAGCAGCTCCGGGACAGGGGTGCCCTACGAGCAGTACTTC. Its translation is CASSSGTGVPYEQYF.

This clone is categorized as medium-sized. The chain joins TRBV11-2 to TRBJ1-3; no definite D call. From germline, CDR1 is SGHAT and CDR2 FQNNGV. Trimming took 3 bases from V and 0 from J, leaving 3 bases between them. The CDR3 has 13 residues. The CDR3 DNA sequence: TGTGCCAGCAGCTTTGTCTCTGGAAACACCATATATTTT. It is translated as CASSFVSGNTIYF.

V and J are TRBV5-1 and TRBJ2-3; 7 nucleotides line up with TRBD2. The trim removed 4 bases at V and 7 bases at J, leaving 12 bases unmatched. There are 15 residues in the CDR3. Germline V gene sequence: CDR1 SGHRS, CDR2 YFSETQ. This chain's CDR3 is CASSPGGNAAYTQYF. CDR3 DNA sequence: TGCGCCAGCAGCCCCGGGGGGAACGCGGCCTATACGCAGTATTTT.

The CDR3 DNA reads as TGTGCCAGCAGTTGGCTCCCGACGGAAGATACGCAGTATTTT. Its protein product is CASSWLPTEDTQYF. The chain employs TRBV28 and TRBJ2-3; D gene ambiguous. There are 14 residues in the CDR3. With 4 bases removed from V and 5 bases from J, the gap between germline ends came to 13 bases. Germline V gene lookup returns CDR1 MDHEN and CDR2 SYDVKM.

This chain connects TRBV7-6 to TRBJ2-3; D not resolved. Between the trimmed V and J ends, which lost 0 bases and 6 bases, there was a span of 7 bases. This CDR3 is 13 amino acids long. Germline V lookup: CDR1 SGHVS, CDR2 FNYEAQ. In DNA, the CDR3 is TGTGCCAGCAGCTTAGCGTTTCCGGATACGCAGTATTTT. This translates into CASSLAFPDTQYF.

The rearrangement uses TRBV9 and TRBJ2-7, with 8 bases fitting TRBD1. The CDR3 has 14 amino acids. J lost 4 bases, V lost 3 bases, and 6 bases had no gene match. Germline V gene lookup returns CDR1 SGDLS and CDR2 YYNGEE. The CDR3 region has the DNA TGTGCCAGCAGCGATGGGACAGGCAGGTACGAGCAGTACTTC. It yields the protein CASSDGTGRYEQYF.

The chain employs TRBV6-1 and TRBJ1-3; unclear D gene. The CDR3 runs to 13 residues. The germline CDR1 and CDR2 sequences are MNHNS and SASEGT. Trimming stripped 3 bases from V and 1 base from J, with 4 bases between. CDR3 DNA: TGTGCCAGCAGTGACACATCTGGAAACACCATATATTTT. This gives the protein CASSDTSGNTIYF.

The V call is TRBV15, the J call TRBJ1-1, with unresolved D. Per germline, CDR1 LNHNV and CDR2 YYDKDF (reference sequence). Trimming stripped 5 bases from V and 4 bases from J, with 5 bases between. The CDR3 runs 11 residues. The CDR3 here is CATSEFTEAFF. The CDR3 nucleotides read TGTGCCACCAGCGAATTCACTGAAGCTTTCTTT.

The chain links TRBV6-6 to TRBJ1-2; TRBD1 is a possible D gene (5 bases). The germline V gene has CDR1 MNHNY and CDR2 SVGAGI (reference sequence). V was shortened by 5 bases and J by 5 bases, with 18 bases between the two germline ends. The CDR3 has 15 residues. The DNA of the CDR3 is TGTGCCAGCAGTATCAGTCCTCCAGGGTTGTATGGCTACACCTTC. Its translation is CASSISPPGLYGYTF.

The chain combines TRBV7-7 with TRBJ2-1; D not resolved. This CDR3 comprises 15 residues. Germline CDR1 SSHAT, CDR2 FNYEAQ (reference sequence). V was trimmed by 1 base and J by 5 bases, leaving 12 bases between them. CDR3 amino acids: CASSLGPNRHNEQFF. The CDR3 DNA sequence: TGTGCCAGCAGCTTAGGGCCGAACCGACACAATGAGCAGTTCTTC.